This passage covers 13 T cell receptor beta chains from one sample sequenced in a study of T cells after yellow fever vaccination. TCRdb reprocessed the 5' RACE reads via MiXCR and lists one record per CDR3 protein. The sample carries more than 90,000 distinct CDR3 sequences, approximately 7.1% recorded once. The source material was CD4+ T cells sorted from PBMCs, sampled roughly 47 days after the first yellow fever vaccination. The receptors come from a man between 18 and 29 years old who received the YFV17D yellow fever vaccine.

There are a few counts of this clonotype. This sequence joins TRBV11-2 and TRBJ2-7; perhaps TRBD1 as D (6 bases). Germline assignment: CDR1 SGHAT and CDR2 FQNNGV. V lost 1 base to trimming and J lost 7 bases, with 14 bases between them. This CDR3 region has 14 residues. The DNA for the CDR3 is TGTGCCAGCAGCTTAGTCCCAGGGGCGAGGGAGCAGTACTTC. Its translation: CASSLVPGAREQYF.

V usage is TRBV4-2 and J usage is TRBJ2-3; 8 nucleotides agree with TRBD1. V lost 0 bases, J lost 0 bases, and 11 bases stayed unmatched. The germline V gene has CDR1 LGHNA and CDR2 YNFKEQ. This CDR3 has 19 residues. In DNA form, the CDR3 reads TGTGCCAGCAGCCAAGATGGCGCAGGGGGCGCCTCTAGCACAGATACGCAGTATTTT. This codes for CASSQDGAGGASSTDTQYF.

This clonotype was counted many times. The J gene is TRBJ1-5, the V gene TRBV7-8; 9 bases line up with TRBD1. Germline values: CDR1 SGHVS, CDR2 FQNEAQ. With 4 bases clipped from V and 0 bases from J, the junction kept 4 bases outside the gene matches. CDR3 length equals 16 residues. Written as DNA, the CDR3 is TGTGCCAGCAGCTCCCGGACAGGGGATAGCAATCAGCCCCAGCATTTT. Amino acids: CASSSRTGDSNQPQHF.

This clonotype has at least ten counts. This chain connects TRBV7-9 to TRBJ1-1; D is uncertain. The V and J ends lost 1 base and 2 bases respectively, with 5 bases between them. The CDR3 runs to 13 residues. Germline loops: CDR1 SEHNR, CDR2 FQNEAQ (reference sequence). The CDR3 protein is CASSLVDNTEAFF. As DNA, the CDR3 is TGTGCCAGCAGCTTAGTAGATAACACTGAAGCTTTCTTT.

This clonotype has at least ten counts. The rearrangement links TRBV29-1 to TRBJ2-5; D remains ambiguous. The CDR3 contains 12 residues. The germline gives CDR1 SQVTM, CDR2 ANQGSEA. V lost 7 bases, J lost 0 bases, and 9 bases lay in between. The CDR3 region has the DNA TGCAGCGGATCGGCCGACCAAGAGACCCAGTACTTC. Its translation is CSGSADQETQYF.

This clonotype was seen only a few times. The V gene is TRBV7-6, the J gene TRBJ2-3, with 9 bases lining up with TRBD2. Germline CDR1 SGHVS, CDR2 FNYEAQ. This CDR3 contains 16 residues. V lost 3 bases and J lost 1; bases outside the gene matches: 5. In nucleotides, the CDR3 is TGTGCCAGCAGCTTCCCGGCTAGCGGGGGCACAGATACGCAGTATTTT. It codes for CASSFPASGGTDTQYF.

The chain is built from TRBV6-2 or TRBV6-3 and TRBJ2-3, with D possibly being TRBD1 (6 bases). This CDR3 has 16 residues. Germline V gives CDR1 MNHEY, CDR2 SVGEGT. Trimming took 4 bases from V and 2 from J, leaving 16 bases between them. CDR3 DNA sequence: TGTGCCAGCAGTTCCGGACAGAGAGGTGTCACAGATACGCAGTATTTT. Its protein is CASSSGQRGVTDTQYF.

This sequence joins TRBV5-8 and TRBJ2-7; D may be TRBD2 (7 bases). The CDR3 covers 14 residues. The V end lost 4 bases, the J end lost 2 bases, and 13 bases lay between the germline ends. Germline V gene lookup returns CDR1 SGHTS and CDR2 YDEGEE. CDR3 amino acids: CASSRGGGTYEQYF. The CDR3 nucleotides read TGTGCCAGCAGCAGGGGGGGGGGAACCTACGAGCAGTACTTC. The entire variable domain, with the rest obtained from reference TRBV5-8 and TRBJ2-7, is as follows: EAGVTQSPTHLIKTRGQQATLRCSPISGHTSVYWYQQALGLGLQFLLWYDEGEERNRGNFPPRFSGRQFPNYSSELNVNALELEDSALYLCASSRGGGTYEQYFGPGTRLTVT.

This clonotype came up many times. This chain uses TRBV20-1 with TRBJ2-1; 14 nucleotides align to TRBD2. The J segment lost 8 bases and the V segment lost 3 bases, leaving 9 bases of the junction unmatched. Germline CDR1 and CDR2: DFQATT and SNEGSKA (reference sequence). The CDR3 contains 16 residues. The CDR3 sequence is CSASRAGTSGGYEQFF. CDR3 bases: TGCAGTGCTAGTAGAGCCGGGACTAGCGGGGGCTATGAGCAGTTCTTC.

This clonotype was observed a few times. This rearrangement joins TRBV24-1 to TRBJ2-3; 8 bases match TRBD2. J gave up 7 bases and V 7 bases, and 9 bases lay outside the gene matches. The V gene's germline CDR1 is KGHDR and CDR2 SFDVKD. The CDR3 contains 14 residues. The CDR3, as DNA: TGTGCCACCAGCGAGGGGACTAGTGGGTATACGCAGTATTTT. This codes for CATSEGTSGYTQYF.

This clonotype was detected many times. Relative to the germline gene, one junction end is altered; a read error may explain this. V is TRBV7-9 and J is TRBJ1-1; D is unclear. The germline gives CDR1 SEHNR, CDR2 FQNEAQ (reference sequence). This CDR3 is 15 amino acids long. The CDR3 reads CASSPHRGWGLEDFF. CDR3 coding DNA: TGTGCCAGCAGCCCCCACCGGGGATGGGGTTTAGAAGATTTCTTT.

In its sample, this clonotype was seen once. This may come from a read error, since a much larger clone is one base off. The chain has TRBV5-1 and TRBJ2-3, with 9 bases lining up with TRBD2. The V gene end was trimmed by 1 base and the J gene end by 5 bases; junction bases not matched to a gene: 2. The germline V gene has CDR1 SGHRS and CDR2 YFSETQ. The CDR3 runs 14 residues. The CDR3 protein is CASSLCGREDTQYF. CDR3 bases: TGCGCCAGCAGCTTGTGCGGGAGGGAAGATACGCAGTATTTT.

Many counts were recorded for this clonotype. The chain combines TRBV10-3 with TRBJ1-2, with D maybe TRBD1 (5 bases). V was pared by 4 bases and J by 7 bases, with 19 bases between. Looked up from germline, CDR1 is ENHRY and CDR2 is SYGVKD. This CDR3 has 15 amino acids. The CDR3 region has the DNA TGTGCCATCAGTGGGTCCTTCGGGCGGGGCTCTGGCTACACCTTC. This translates into CAISGSFGRGSGYTF.